This T cell receptor (beta chain) was sequenced for a study of blood T cells in healthy people across ages (dated by TCRdb to between 2014 and 2017). Background on the whole study: In model experiments, template switching captured roughly one uniquely barcoded TCR beta cDNA molecule for every two T cells. Four age groups were formed from the donors: young (average 16 years), middle-aged (more than 35), aged (62) and long-lived (less than 85). For two donors (one aged 18 to 29 and one aged 80 or older), the study analyzed two additional independent replicas of 1 million unique cDNA reads from the same blood draw. Age-related changes in TCR beta repertoire diversity were measured in the study by deep sequencing normalized with unique cDNA molecular identifiers. To avoid experimental bias, donors of different ages were distributed randomly across sequencing lanes. Paper-wide results and their limitations: Estimates of total diversity based on one million sequenced T cells were considered lower bounds and underestimates. Because donor CMV infection status was unknown, age-related changes in expanded clonotypes were potentially confounded. A strong correlation was found between observed TCR beta diversity and the percentage of naive T cells measured by flow cytometry. As age increased, observed TCR beta diversity per million T cells dropped in a roughly linear way, and a significant reduction was already evident by age 40. Compared with the aged group, more naive CD4+ T cells, fewer expanded clones and increased TCR diversity were shown by the long-lived group, suggesting age selection. Conclusive comparison of naive and antigen-experienced compartments was prevented by the profiling of bulk unsorted PBMCs.

Donors were 30 to 45 systemically healthy Caucasian individuals from Russia aged 6 to 90 years. Each donor gave 9 to 10 milliliters of peripheral blood, collected into EDTA-treated Vacutainer tubes. PBMCs were isolated by Ficoll-Paque density-gradient centrifugation, with at least 6 million obtained per sample. Trizol reagent was used to extract total RNA from PBMCs, with at least 6 micrograms per sample. For every donor, an aliquot of PBMCs went through flow cytometry to measure the percentages of naive CD45RAhigh/CD27high T cells. In the germline V gene, CDR1 corresponds to KGHSH and CDR2 to LQKENI. The CDR3 has 15 amino acids, counting the end cysteine and phenylalanine. Only CDR3 DNA is held: 45 bases, read in frame from base 1. Notes on this clonotype: Its antigen specificity is not known. Mismatch with germline at one junction end may stem from a read error.

Libraries were made using 5' RACE. The sample was run on an Illumina HiSeq 2500. A second PCR of 7 to 11 cycles was performed with a sample-barcoded 5' primer and a J-beta primer mix. Each TCR beta cDNA molecule received a unique molecular identifier from a template-switch 5' adaptor carrying 12 random nucleotides. Each sample yielded at least 2.5 million CDR3-containing paired-end reads. First-strand cDNA was synthesized from all RNA with the Mint cDNA synthesis kit, primed by a TRBC-specific oligonucleotide. Following uracil-DNA glycosylase treatment, a first 18-cycle PCR with universal primers M1SS and BC2_uni_R was performed on all cDNA. Processing in the source paper ran as follows. Each sample was normalized by randomly selecting 1 million high-quality reads, each carrying a distinct molecular identifier. Reads sharing molecular identifiers were discarded rather than binned into consensus sequences. MiTCR, run with a Q25 quality threshold and the strictest error-elimination algorithm, handled CDR3 identification, clonotype clustering and error correction. A nonparametric unseen species model with Euler transformation was used to estimate a lower bound on total TCR beta diversity. TCRdb took the public reads, trimmed them with fastp at Q25, ran MiXCR for clone calling and kept in-frame beta chains. Rows merge per CDR3 protein into single entries with the most common DNA and genes. The V and J calls and clone size are TCRdb's, not the authors'. This sample comprises 850,000 to 950,000 distinct CDR3 sequences, under 30% of them detected only once. The ten largest clonotypes hold approximately 15% of the sample.

Sequencing was carried out using blood. This TCR was sampled from a woman aged 80 or over in good health. The chain employs TRBV18 and TRBJ2-7; TRBD1 might be the D gene, on 6 matching bases. The nucleotides read TGTGCCGGCTCACCAAGGGGCCAGGGGAACCACGAGCAGTACTTC. This gives the protein CAGSPRGQGNHEQYF.